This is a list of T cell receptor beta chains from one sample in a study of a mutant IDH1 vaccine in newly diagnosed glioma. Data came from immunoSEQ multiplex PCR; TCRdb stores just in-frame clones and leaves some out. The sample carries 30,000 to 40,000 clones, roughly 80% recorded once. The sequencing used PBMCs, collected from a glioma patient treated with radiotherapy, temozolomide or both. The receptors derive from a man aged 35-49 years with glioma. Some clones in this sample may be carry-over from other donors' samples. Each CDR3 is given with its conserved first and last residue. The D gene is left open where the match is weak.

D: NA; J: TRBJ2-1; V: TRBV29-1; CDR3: CSVDGDSYNEQFF; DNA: TGCAGCGTGGACGGGGACTCCTACAATGAGCAGTTCTTC
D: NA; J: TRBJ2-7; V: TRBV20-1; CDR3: CSARLSYEQYF; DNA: TGCAGTGCTAGACTTTCCTACGAGCAGTACTTC
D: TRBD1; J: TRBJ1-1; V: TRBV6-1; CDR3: CASSPRTGGGTEAFF; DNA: TGTGCCAGCAGTCCTCGGACAGGGGGAGGGACTGAAGCTTTCTTT
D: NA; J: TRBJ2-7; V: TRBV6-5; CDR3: CASTPGGPVLYEQYF; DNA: TGTGCCAGCACCCCTGGGGGACCGGTTTTGTACGAGCAGTACTTC
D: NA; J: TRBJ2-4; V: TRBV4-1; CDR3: CASSQGTVNIQYF; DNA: TGCGCCAGCAGCCAAGGGACAGTAAACATTCAGTACTTC
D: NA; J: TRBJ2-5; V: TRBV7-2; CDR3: CASSFPYRHETQYF; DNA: TGTGCCAGCAGCTTTCCCTATCGGCATGAGACCCAGTACTTC
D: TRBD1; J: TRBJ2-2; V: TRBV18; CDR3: CASSPQQGEHTGELFF; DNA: TGTGCCAGCTCACCACAACAGGGGGAACACACCGGGGAGCTGTTTTTT
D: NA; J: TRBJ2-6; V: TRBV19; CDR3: CASRYSGANVLTF; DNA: TGTGCCAGTAGGTACTCTGGGGCCAACGTCCTGACTTTC
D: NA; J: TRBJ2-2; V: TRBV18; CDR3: CASSPQGGELFF; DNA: TGTGCCAGCTCCCCACAGGGCGGGGAGCTGTTTTTT
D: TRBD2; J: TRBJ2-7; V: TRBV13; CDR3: CASSPAWLAGGRSYEQYF; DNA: TGTGCCAGCAGCCCGGCGTGGCTAGCGGGGGGAAGGTCCTACGAGCAGTACTTC
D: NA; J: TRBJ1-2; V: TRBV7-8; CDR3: CASSPLSGRNGYTF; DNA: TGTGCCAGCAGCCCCCTGAGCGGGAGAAATGGCTACACCTTC
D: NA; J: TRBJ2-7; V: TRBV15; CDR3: CATSPTGLSSYEQYF; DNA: TGTGCCACCAGCCCGACGGGCCTGAGCTCCTACGAGCAGTACTTC
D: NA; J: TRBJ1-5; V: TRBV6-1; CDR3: CASSGGGAGQPQHF; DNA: TGTGCCAGCAGTGGAGGGGGTGCTGGGCAGCCCCAGCATTTT
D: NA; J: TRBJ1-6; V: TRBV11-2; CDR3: CASSPGAGHNSPLHF; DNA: TGTGCCAGCAGCCCCGGCGCAGGTCATAATTCACCCCTCCACTTT
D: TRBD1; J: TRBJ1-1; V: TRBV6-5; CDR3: CASRSGGLSTEAFF; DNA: TGTGCCAGCAGATCAGGGGGGCTGAGCACTGAAGCTTTCTTT
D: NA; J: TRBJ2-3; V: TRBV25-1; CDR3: CASRLTGTGTDTQYF; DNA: TGTGCCAGCAGATTAACAGGGACTGGCACAGATACGCAGTATTTT